This is a list of T cell receptor delta chains from one sample in a study of delta chains in infants with herpesvirus infections. TCRdb repeated clone calling on the RT-PCR reads with CATT. The sample includes over a thousand delta-chain clones, approximately 29% of them seen just once. Sequenced here: peripheral blood, sampled at time point 2 of longitudinal follow-up. The receptors come from a human donor who was a Ugandan infant, either HIV-exposed or HIV-unexposed (not recorded which). Both conserved end residues are part of each CDR3. Each record gives: J gene, clone size, V gene, D gene, CDR3 DNA, CDR3 protein. A D gene is named only where the DNA matches it firmly. The size field is filled for only some rows; it gives once, few, many or a size class.

TRDJ1 NA TRDV1 NA TGTGCTCTTGTACGGCCCCTAAAAGTGGTGGTGGGGGCCCAATATTTTCCGTACACCGATAAACTCATCTTT CALVRPLKVVVGAQYFPYTDKLIF
TRDJ1 NA TRDV1 TRDD2 TGTGCTCTTGGGGAAGAGGCCTTCCTACGATTCTGGGACACCGATAAACTCATCTTT CALGEEAFLRFWDTDKLIF
TRDJ1 few TRDV1 TRDD3 TGTGCTCTTGGGGAAATCGGTCTTCCCCTGGGGGGATACGGCCTTTTTACCGATAAACTCATCTTT CALGEIGLPLGGYGLFTDKLIF
TRDJ1 NA TRAV38-2/DV8 NA NA CAYRSAGIFGRFGFLLGDTESTDKLIF
TRDJ1 few TRDV1 TRDD3 TGTGCTCTTGGGGAAGTCTACACTCGTCACTGGGGTATCAACGAGATCCCCACCGATAAACTCATCTTT CALGEVYTRHWGINEIPTDKLIF
TRDJ1 few TRAV14/DV4 TRDD3 TGTGCTCTGAGTGAGGGATTCCTACGTGTACTGGGGGATACCGATAAACTCATCTTT CALSEGFLRVLGDTDKLIF
TRDJ1 NA TRDV1 NA TGTGCTCTTGGGGAAGGCCGTCTGTACTGGATAGCTACCCCTGATAAACTCATCTTT CALGEGRLYWIATPDKLIF
TRDJ1 NA TRDV1 NA TGTGCTCTTGGGGAACTTCCTCCTACAATTATACAGGGGATAGGCGGGACCGATAAACTCATCTTT CALGELPPTIIQGIGGTDKLIF
TRDJ1 NA TRDV1 TRDD3 TGTGCTCTTGGGGATTTCCTTGATCTGGGGGACGAGGGCACCGATAAACTCATCTTT CALGDFLDLGDEGTDKLIF
TRDJ3 NA TRAV29/DV5 TRDD3 TGTGCAGCCTGCCTCAGTCCTACTGGGGGCTCCTGGGACACCCGACAGATGTTTTTC CAACLSPTGGSWDTRQMFF
TRDJ1 few TRDV1 TRDD3 TGTGCTCTTGGGGAACTTCCGTCCATAATGGCTCGCTGGGGGGCCACCGATAAACTCATCTTT CALGELPSIMARWGATDKLIF
TRDJ1 once TRDV1 TRDD3 TGTGCTCTTGGGGTCTTTTTCCTAGGTCCTTACTGGGGGATACGCGTAGGAGTCCCGGCGTACACCGATAAACTCATCTTT CALGVFFLGPYWGIRVGVPAYTDKLIF
TRDJ1 NA TRDV1 TRDD3 TGTGCTCTTGGGGAACTTTCCTTGACTGGGGGATACTGGGTGGGCACCGATAAACTCATCTTT CALGELSLTGGYWVGTDKLIF